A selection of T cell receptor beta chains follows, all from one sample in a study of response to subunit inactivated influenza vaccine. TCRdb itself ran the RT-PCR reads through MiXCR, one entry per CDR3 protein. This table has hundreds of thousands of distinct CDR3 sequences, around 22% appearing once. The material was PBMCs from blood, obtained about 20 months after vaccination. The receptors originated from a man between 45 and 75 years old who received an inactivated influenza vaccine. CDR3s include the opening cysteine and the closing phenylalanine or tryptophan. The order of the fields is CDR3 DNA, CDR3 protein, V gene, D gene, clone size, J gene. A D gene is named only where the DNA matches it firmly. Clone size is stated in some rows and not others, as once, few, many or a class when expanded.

CDR3 DNA: TGCAGCGTGGTTAGACAGGGCTCGGGCACTGAAGCTTTCTTT; CDR3 protein: CSVVRQGSGTEAFF; V gene: TRBV29-1; D gene: TRBD1; clone size: .; J gene: TRBJ1-1
CDR3 DNA: TGTGCCAGCAGCGTAGAAGGTAACACCGGGGAGCTGTTTTTT; CDR3 protein: CASSVEGNTGELFF; V gene: TRBV9; D gene: .; clone size: few; J gene: TRBJ2-2
CDR3 DNA: TGTGCCAGCAGGAACATAGGACAGGGTGACTATGGCTACACCTTC; CDR3 protein: CASRNIGQGDYGYTF; V gene: TRBV6-4; D gene: TRBD1; clone size: .; J gene: TRBJ1-2
CDR3 DNA: TGTGCCAGCAGTTTAAGGGAGAACACTGAAGCTTTCTTT; CDR3 protein: CASSLRENTEAFF; V gene: TRBV12-3/TRBV12-4; D gene: .; clone size: many; J gene: TRBJ1-1
CDR3 DNA: TGTGCCAGCAGCTTATCAGGAGTCAGTGAAGCTTTCTTT; CDR3 protein: CASSLSGVSEAFF; V gene: TRBV7-2; D gene: .; clone size: few; J gene: TRBJ1-1
CDR3 DNA: TGCGCCAGCAGCCAAGATTTAAGAGGTAGTAGCGAGACCCAGTACTTC; CDR3 protein: CASSQDLRGSSETQYF; V gene: TRBV4-3; D gene: .; clone size: once; J gene: TRBJ2-5
CDR3 DNA: TGTGCCAGCAGTGAATTTGGACACGGTGAAGCTTTCTTT; CDR3 protein: CASSEFGHGEAFF; V gene: TRBV6-1; D gene: .; clone size: many; J gene: TRBJ1-1
CDR3 DNA: TGCAGTGCCGGGACGGGGCCCAATCAGCCCCAGCATTTT; CDR3 protein: CSAGTGPNQPQHF; V gene: TRBV20-1; D gene: .; clone size: many; J gene: TRBJ1-5
CDR3 DNA: TGTGCCAGCAGCTTAGGGTACCGGGACAGCCCGCGCGGGGCCAACGTCCTGACTTTC; CDR3 protein: CASSLGYRDSPRGANVLTF; V gene: TRBV11-1; D gene: TRBD1; clone size: few; J gene: TRBJ2-6
CDR3 DNA: TGTGCCAGCAGCCCAGGGGACGGAAAAAACATTCAGTACTTC; CDR3 protein: CASSPGDGKNIQYF; V gene: TRBV7-9; D gene: .; clone size: .; J gene: TRBJ2-4
CDR3 DNA: TGTGCCAGCAGCACGGGACTCCTTTACACCGGGGAGCTGTGTTTT; CDR3 protein: CASSTGLLYTGELCF; V gene: TRBV7-9; D gene: .; clone size: .; J gene: TRBJ2-2
CDR3 DNA: TGCGCCAGCAGCCCCGGACAGCAGGGTTCACCCCTCCACTTT; CDR3 protein: CASSPGQQGSPLHF; V gene: TRBV5-1; D gene: .; clone size: .; J gene: TRBJ1-6
CDR3 DNA: TGTGCCAGCTCACTCGGCTGGGACAAGTCCGCCAAAAACATTCAGTACTTC; CDR3 protein: CASSLGWDKSAKNIQYF; V gene: TRBV18; D gene: .; clone size: .; J gene: TRBJ2-4
CDR3 DNA: TGTGCCATCAGTGAGTCCAGGGAGTCACCCCTCCACTTT; CDR3 protein: CAISESRESPLHF; V gene: TRBV10-3; D gene: .; clone size: few; J gene: TRBJ1-6
CDR3 DNA: TGTGCCAGCAGTGAAACGACAGGGGGCACGCCCCAGCATTTT; CDR3 protein: CASSETTGGTPQHF; V gene: TRBV12-3/TRBV12-4; D gene: TRBD1; clone size: many; J gene: TRBJ1-5
CDR3 DNA: TGTGCCAGCAGTTTACGGTTTGGGTTCATGCCAGATACGCAGTATTTT; CDR3 protein: CASSLRFGFMPDTQYF; V gene: TRBV28; D gene: .; clone size: few; J gene: TRBJ2-3
CDR3 DNA: TGCGCCAGCAGCCAAGCAGCGGGGGAGTACAATGAGCAGTTCTTC; CDR3 protein: CASSQAAGEYNEQFF; V gene: TRBV4-3; D gene: TRBD2; clone size: few; J gene: TRBJ2-1
CDR3 DNA: TGTGCCAGCAGCTCCGGGACTCAGAATGAGCAGTTCTTC; CDR3 protein: CASSSGTQNEQFF; V gene: TRBV3-1; D gene: .; clone size: .; J gene: TRBJ2-1
CDR3 DNA: TGTGCCAGCAGTTTCCCGCAGGGGCTCTATGGCTACACCTTC; CDR3 protein: CASSFPQGLYGYTF; V gene: TRBV28; D gene: .; clone size: few; J gene: TRBJ1-2
CDR3 DNA: TGTGCCACTAAACGGGACAGCGCTCGAAACACCATATATTTT; CDR3 protein: CATKRDSARNTIYF; V gene: TRBV7-2; D gene: TRBD1; clone size: few; J gene: TRBJ1-3
CDR3 DNA: TGCGCCAGCAGCTTGGCCCCCTCCGGGACAGGGGTCTACGAGCAGTACTTC; CDR3 protein: CASSLAPSGTGVYEQYF; V gene: TRBV5-1; D gene: TRBD1; clone size: .; J gene: TRBJ2-7